A single sample gave rise to the 32 T cell receptor beta chains below, sequenced in a study of T cell changes during pregnancy in multiple sclerosis (dated by TCRdb to the late 2010s). The library was obtained by the immunoSEQ multiplex PCR assay. Imported from immuneACCESS, the table was reduced by TCRdb to in-frame sequences with V and J called. These copies leave out some clones; in studies compared against another copy, an unresolved V gene accounts for under half, and the cause of the remainder is not known. Across this sample there are under 60,000 clones, with 80% to 95% seen only once. Clones ranked in the top ten supply about 0.6% of the sample. The specimen comprised CD4+ T cells from peripheral blood mononuclear cells, sampled after pregnancy. These TCRs come from a female donor with multiple sclerosis, enrolled in a pregnancy study.

Comment on this clone: Other DNA sequences in the sample encode the same CDR3. The chain has TRBV19 and TRBJ1-5; D is ambiguous. CDR1 and CDR2 (germline): LNHDA, SQIVND (reference sequence). The CDR3 contains 14 residues. The V end lost 1 base, the J end lost 0 bases, and 4 bases lay between the germline ends. The CDR3 loop reads CASSIGDSNQPQHF. The CDR3 DNA follows: TGTGCCAGTAGTATAGGAGATAGCAATCAGCCCCAGCATTTT.

The chain links TRBV25-1 to TRBJ1-2; 9 positions agree with TRBD1. Germline trimming cut 5 bases from V and 5 bases from J; bases unmatched to any gene: 9. CDR1 is MGHDK and CDR2 is SYGVNS in the germline V gene. CDR3 length: 15 residues. CDR3 DNA sequence: TGTGCCAGCAGTCTAACAGGGGGCGAAAGATATGGCTACACCTTC. The encoded protein is CASSLTGGERYGYTF.

This clone was recorded once. V is TRBV7-9 and J is TRBJ1-6; D remains unclear. The CDR3 runs to 12 residues. CDR1 and CDR2 (germline): SEHNR, FQNEAQ (reference sequence). The V end lost 5 bases, the J end lost 10 bases, and 9 bases lay between the germline ends. In nucleotides, the CDR3 is TGTGCCAGCAGCGTAAACTCCTCACCCCTCCACTTT. As protein: CASSVNSSPLHF.

This clone was seen a handful of times. V is TRBV15 and J is TRBJ1-6, with unresolved D. The CDR3 sequence is 14 residues long. Trimming stripped 0 bases from V and 5 bases from J, with 5 bases between. Per the germline V gene, CDR1 is LNHNV and CDR2 is YYDKDF (reference sequence). This chain's CDR3 is CATSRDFDNSPLHF. For the CDR3, the DNA is TGTGCCACCAGCAGAGACTTTGATAATTCACCCCTCCACTTT.

The V gene is TRBV4-1, the J gene TRBJ1-3; 8 positions agree with TRBD1. CDR3 length equals 17 residues. The germline V gene encodes CDR1 MGHRA and CDR2 YSYEKL. V shed 1 base and J 0 bases; nucleotides not matched to a gene: 5. Written as DNA, the CDR3 is TGCGCCAGCAGCCAAGGGGCAGGGGGCCGCTCTGGAAACACCATATATTTT. This encodes CASSQGAGGRSGNTIYF.

This clone was counted a single time. This chain connects TRBV7-6 to TRBJ2-3, with D hard to call. Germline V gives CDR1 SGHVS, CDR2 FNYEAQ. The V gene lost 7 bases and the J gene lost 7 bases, with 18 bases spanning the gap. This CDR3 has 14 residues. The CDR3 sequence: CASTQDSTAHTQYF. CDR3 in DNA: TGTGCCAGCACTCAAGACTCGACGGCCCATACGCAGTATTTT.

V and J are TRBV7-3 and TRBJ2-2; no clear D gene. Germline assignment: CDR1 SGHTA and CDR2 FQGTGA. The CDR3 sequence is 14 residues long. Deletions cut 5 bases from V and 3 bases from J, with 10 bases between. The CDR3 reads CASSPRLYTGELFF. CDR3 DNA sequence: TGTGCCAGCAGCCCACGACTCTACACCGGGGAGCTGTTTTTT.

CDR3 residues: CSKRTGRPITEAFF. In DNA, the CDR3 is TGCAGCAAAAGGACAGGGAGGCCGATTACTGAAGCTTTCTTT. The chain couples TRBV29-1 to TRBJ1-1, with 8 bases aligning to TRBD1. The CDR3 is 14 amino acids. Germline CDR1 SQVTM, CDR2 ANQGSEA. J was trimmed by 5 bases and V by 8 bases; bases with no gene match: 13.

The chain uses TRBV7-2 and TRBJ1-2; TRBD1 is a possible D gene (5 bases). V lost 8 bases and J lost 4, with 14 bases in between. Germline lookup yields CDR1 SGHTA and CDR2 FQGNSA. This CDR3 region has 13 residues. The CDR3 nucleotides are TGTGCCAGCGCGCCGGGGGGTGGCTATGGCTACACCTTC. Its translation: CASAPGGGYGYTF.

This clone appeared once. This chain links TRBV29-1 with TRBJ2-7, with D maybe TRBD1 (7 bases). The CDR3 consists of 14 residues. Looked up from germline, CDR1 is SQVTM and CDR2 is ANQGSEA. V lost 7 bases and J 6 bases, leaving 22 bases between the germline ends. The CDR3 DNA is TGCAGCGCCAAGCAGGGGGGAAATCTACGCGAGCAGTACTTC. Translation: CSAKQGGNLREQYF.

V and J are TRBV4-2 and TRBJ2-5, with D perhaps matching TRBD1 (6 bases). The CDR3 loop spans 15 amino acids. V was pared by 1 base and J by 1 base, with 10 bases between. CDR1 LGHNA and CDR2 YNFKEQ come from the germline V gene. CDR3 protein: CASSQVQGIQETQYF. The CDR3, as DNA: TGTGCCAGCAGCCAAGTTCAGGGGATCCAAGAGACCCAGTACTTC.

The chain carries TRBV9 and TRBJ1-3, with D possibly being TRBD1 (5 bases). This CDR3 spans 15 amino acids. V gave up 4 bases and J gave up 4 bases, with 15 bases separating them. CDR1 is SGDLS, CDR2 YYNGEE, per germline. CDR3 nucleotide sequence: TGTGCCAGCAGCCCCCCCCAGGGTATCGGAAACACCATATATTTT. Its protein is CASSPPQGIGNTIYF.

CDR3 amino acids: CASSLMSSDTQYF. The CDR3 coding sequence is TGTGCCAGCAGCTTAATGAGTTCAGATACGCAGTATTTT. V and J are TRBV7-2 and TRBJ2-3; D is unclear. The germline gives CDR1 SGHTA, CDR2 FQGNSA. V dropped 2 bases and J dropped 4 bases, with 7 bases sitting between them. The CDR3 is 13 amino acids.

V gene TRBV4-3 combines with J gene TRBJ1-1; D not certain. Trimming removed 0 bases at V and 0 bases at J, with 8 bases between. CDR1 and CDR2 from the germline V gene are LGHNA and YSLEER. This CDR3 is built from 15 residues. The CDR3 sequence is CASSQDTRVNTEAFF. The CDR3 DNA reads TGCGCCAGCAGCCAAGATACGAGGGTGAACACTGAAGCTTTCTTT.

The rearrangement joins TRBV7-3 to TRBJ2-1; tentative D call: TRBD1 (6 bases). Germline-derived CDR1 and CDR2 are SGHTA and FQGTGA. Trimming took 8 bases from V and 7 from J, leaving 15 bases between them. This CDR3 region has 13 residues. The CDR3 region is CASGQGIWNEQFF. Here the CDR3 DNA reads TGTGCCAGCGGGCAGGGGATCTGGAATGAGCAGTTCTTC.

The chain recombines TRBV19 with TRBJ1-1; D perhaps matches TRBD1 (6 bases). V gave up 4 bases and J gave up 1 base, with 13 bases separating them. The germline V gene encodes CDR1 LNHDA and CDR2 SQIVND (reference sequence). The CDR3 has 15 amino acids. CDR3 loop: CASSTDGGRNTEAFF. CDR3 sequence (DNA): TGTGCCAGTAGTACCGACGGGGGGCGGAACACTGAAGCTTTCTTT.

The chain recombines TRBV19 with TRBJ2-2; TRBD1 agrees at 9 bases. The germline CDR1 and CDR2 sequences are LNHDA and SQIVND (reference sequence). Germline trimming cut 4 bases from V and 5 bases from J; bases unmatched to any gene: 5. The CDR3 totals 15 residues. Here the CDR3 reads CASSTGTGRTGELFF. DNA for the CDR3: TGTGCCAGTAGTACCGGGACAGGGAGGACCGGGGAGCTGTTTTTT.

The chain carries TRBV2 and TRBJ2-6; 11 positions agree with TRBD1. The CDR3 covers 16 residues. The germline V gene has CDR1 SNHLY and CDR2 FYNNEI. Trimming cost V 7 bases and J 1 base; bases outside gene matches: 3. The DNA for the CDR3 is TGTGCCAGCATCAGGGACAGGGGGTCTGGGGCCAACGTCCTGACTTTC. Translated, it gives CASIRDRGSGANVLTF.

This chain connects TRBV7-2 to TRBJ2-3; the D gene is possibly TRBD2 (6 bases). The germline V and J ends were trimmed by 7 bases and 4 bases, with 15 bases remaining between them. The CDR3 contains 14 residues. From germline, CDR1 is SGHTA and CDR2 FQGNSA. Here the CDR3 reads CASTNSWGADTQYF. The CDR3 nucleotides read TGTGCCAGCACGAACAGCTGGGGGGCAGATACGCAGTATTTT.

The gene calls are TRBV6-4 and TRBJ2-7, with D perhaps matching TRBD2 (7 bases). The V gene's germline CDR1 is MRHNA and CDR2 SNTAGT. The germline V and J ends were trimmed by 6 bases and 2 bases, with 23 bases remaining between them. The CDR3 length is 17 residues. CDR3 loop: CASSPDHMGGRTYEQYF. The CDR3 nucleotides read TGTGCCAGCAGCCCCGATCATATGGGGGGGCGGACCTACGAGCAGTACTTC.

V and J are TRBV4-2 and TRBJ2-3; possibly TRBD2 for D (6 bases). From germline, CDR1 is LGHNA and CDR2 YNFKEQ. This CDR3 region has 15 residues. V shed 1 base and J shed 4 bases, with 12 bases lying between them. The CDR3: CASSQAASAPDTQYF. The CDR3 DNA is TGTGCCAGCAGCCAAGCGGCTAGCGCCCCAGATACGCAGTATTTT.

The genes are TRBV6-1 and TRBJ2-7, with D possibly TRBD2 on 6 matching bases. V lost 2 bases and J 0 bases, leaving 11 bases between the germline ends. Germline CDR1 reads MNHNS; CDR2 reads SASEGT. The CDR3 sequence is 15 residues long. Here the CDR3 reads CASSEIGAGSYEQYF. As DNA, the CDR3 is TGTGCCAGCAGTGAAATTGGAGCGGGCTCCTACGAGCAGTACTTC.

This clone was seen once. V usage is TRBV14 and J usage is TRBJ1-4; weak D call: TRBD1 (6 bases). The V end was cut by 6 bases, the J end by 10 bases, with 15 bases between. From germline, CDR1 is SGHDN and CDR2 FVKESK. This CDR3 region has 13 residues. CDR3 region: CASRRQDRGKLFF. CDR3 in DNA: TGTGCCAGCAGAAGACAGGACCGGGGAAAACTGTTTTTT. The full variable domain, in which reference TRBV14 and TRBJ1-4 provide the parts outside the CDR3, is EAGVTQFPSHSVIEKGQTVTLRCDPISGHDNLYWYRRVMGKEIKFLLHFVKESKQDESGMPNNRFLAERTGGTYSTLKVQPAELEDSGVYFCASRRQDRGKLFFGSGTQLSVL.

The chain is built from TRBV7-2 and TRBJ1-1; D not resolved. Trimming pared 0 bases from V and 0 bases from J, leaving 5 bases between. The CDR3 length is 14 residues. The germline CDR1 and CDR2 sequences are SGHTA and FQGNSA. The CDR3 is CASSLASLNTEAFF. The CDR3 region has the DNA TGTGCCAGCAGCTTAGCCAGTCTGAACACTGAAGCTTTCTTT.

This clone appeared a single time. The chain uses TRBV7-2 and TRBJ1-1; D possibly corresponds to TRBD1 (6 bases). The ends were cut back, 6 bases at V and 5 bases at J, with 13 bases in the middle. Germline V gene data show CDR1 as SGHTA and CDR2 as FQGNSA. CDR3 length: 13 amino acids. The CDR3 DNA sequence: TGTGCCAGCAGGGTACAGGGTAGGACTGAAGCTTTCTTT. The encoded protein is CASRVQGRTEAFF.

The CDR3 is CASRPRVSGANVLTF. CDR3 DNA: TGTGCCAGCCGGCCCAGGGTCTCTGGGGCCAACGTCCTGACTTTC. The gene calls are TRBV19 and TRBJ2-6; TRBD1 might be the D (5 bases). CDR1 LNHDA and CDR2 SQIVND come from the germline V gene (reference sequence). This CDR3 spans 15 amino acids. V lost 9 bases, J lost 0 bases, and 12 bases lay in between.

This clone is a singleton in its sample. The V gene is TRBV7-2, the J gene TRBJ2-1; TRBD1 matches 7 bases. This CDR3 region has 14 residues. Unmatched junction bases numbered 3, after V lost 5 bases and J lost 2 bases. CDR1 is SGHTA and CDR2 is FQGNSA in the germline V gene. The CDR3 region is CASSRDRAYNEQFF. In nucleotides, the CDR3 is TGTGCCAGCAGCCGTGACAGGGCCTACAATGAGCAGTTCTTC.

This rearrangement joins TRBV6-5 to TRBJ2-5, with D uncertain. Looked up from germline, CDR1 is MNHEY and CDR2 is SVGAGI. The CDR3 extends over 14 amino acids. With 8 bases removed from V and 5 bases from J, the gap between germline ends came to 18 bases. CDR3 nucleotides: TGTGCCAGCGGGTACGGGTCTGCTGGGGAGACCCAGTACTTC. Translated: CASGYGSAGETQYF.

V is TRBV6-1 and J is TRBJ1-6; 8 bases map to TRBD1. Losses at the gene ends were 10 bases for V and 14 bases for J; bases not matched to a gene: 13. From germline, CDR1 is MNHNS and CDR2 SASEGT. The CDR3 runs 13 residues. The CDR3 DNA reads as TGTGCCACCGGACAGGGAGTCGGGAGAGCCCTCCACTTT. This translates into CATGQGVGRALHF.

The CDR3 loop reads CASSELSGEDQPQHF. The CDR3 DNA reads as TGTGCCAGCAGTGAACTTTCAGGGGAAGATCAGCCCCAGCATTTT. The chain carries TRBV6-1 and TRBJ1-5, with D tentatively TRBD1 (6 bases). This CDR3 comprises 15 residues. V lost 2 bases, J lost 5 bases, and 13 bases lay in between. Germline V gene data show CDR1 as MNHNS and CDR2 as SASEGT.

The chain couples TRBV9 to TRBJ2-3, with a possible D match to TRBD1 (6 bases). Germline V gene data show CDR1 as SGDLS and CDR2 as YYNGEE. V was clipped by 0 bases and J by 6 bases, with 14 bases between them. The CDR3 length is 15 residues. The CDR3 nucleotides are TGTGCCAGCAGCGTAGGGCCCAGGGGCGGGGATACGCAGTATTTT. Translating gives CASSVGPRGGDTQYF.

The chain recombines TRBV6-6 with TRBJ2-1; maybe TRBD1 (7 bases). The ends were cut back, 8 bases at V and 3 bases at J, with 11 bases in the middle. The germline CDR1 and CDR2 sequences are MNHNY and SVGAGI (reference sequence). The CDR3 totals 13 residues. The DNA of the CDR3 is TGTGCCAGCGCAGGGGGGCTCTACAATGAGCAGTTCTTC. Amino acids: CASAGGLYNEQFF.